The clone carrying this T cell receptor beta chain came up once. The sample belongs to a study of blood T cell repertoires in COVID-19. Study overall: Collection of acute and convalescent COVID-19 samples took place in the United States, Italy and Spain.

This table comes from immunoSEQ multiplex PCR, and its TCRdb copy is limited to in-frame clones, with some not included. The sample has roughly 260,000 clones, 86% seen once. The CDR3 has 15 amino acids. The germline gives CDR1 MNHNS, CDR2 SASEGT. V trimming: 3 bases; J trimming: 9 bases; junction bases outside the gene matches: 6. The specimen was peripheral blood. The chain is built from TRBV6-1 and TRBJ1-6, with 9 bases aligning to TRBD1. The sequence was collected from a man aged 35 to 55 who had recovered from COVID-19. The CDR3 here is CASSDMGQGGSPLHF. The CDR3 DNA sequence: TGTGCCAGCAGTGACATGGGACAGGGTGGTTCACCCCTCCACTTT.